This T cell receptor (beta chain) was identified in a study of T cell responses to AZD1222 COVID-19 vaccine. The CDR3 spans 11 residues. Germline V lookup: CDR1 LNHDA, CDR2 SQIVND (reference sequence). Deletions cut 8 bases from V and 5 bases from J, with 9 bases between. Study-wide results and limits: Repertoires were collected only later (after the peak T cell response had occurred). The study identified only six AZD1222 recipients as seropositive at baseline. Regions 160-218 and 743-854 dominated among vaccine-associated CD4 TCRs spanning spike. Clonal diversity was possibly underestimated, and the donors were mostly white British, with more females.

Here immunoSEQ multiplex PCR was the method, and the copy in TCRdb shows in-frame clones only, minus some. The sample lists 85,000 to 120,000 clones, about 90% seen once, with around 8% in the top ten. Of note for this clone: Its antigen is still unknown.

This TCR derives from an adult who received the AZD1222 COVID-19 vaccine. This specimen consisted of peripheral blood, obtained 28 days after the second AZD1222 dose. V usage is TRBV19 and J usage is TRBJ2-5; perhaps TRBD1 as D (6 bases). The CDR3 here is CASSRGETQYF. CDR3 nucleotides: TGTGCCAGTTCGAGGGGGGAGACCCAGTACTTC.